This T cell receptor beta chain is drawn from a study of blood T cell repertoires in COVID-19 (dated by TCRdb to 2019 to 2021). With regard to the full study: Collaborator samples came from the United States, Italy and Spain and covered acute and convalescent phases of COVID-19. The prospective study material was composed of cDNA or gDNA derived from T cells, B-cell-depleted T cells, or PBMCs. Subjects who had been exposed to COVID-19, were actively infected with it, or had recovered from it provided the deeply sampled blood TCRbeta repertoires that made up the dataset. Where available, HLA class I and class II types were taken from metadata supplied by the sample provider and were not determined by assay-based typing. Samples were obtained from the ongoing ImmuneRACE study (first 160 participants) and from some 1,300 subjects provided by 6 global collaborators. The sample metadata nearly always contained a de-identified subject ID, COVID-19 status, age in years and sex. The repertoires were released in a freely available public database meant as a resource for research on the immune response to SARS-CoV-2.

Relative to germline, V is missing 4 bases and J is missing 6 bases, with 9 bases of the junction outside any gene match. CDR1 is given as KGHDR and CDR2 as SFDVKD, both from the germline V gene. The CDR3 holds 15 amino acids from the cysteine to the phenylalanine. Just CDR3 DNA is preserved here, 45 bases in frame from base 1. Overall results and qualifications from the work: The amount of clinical and demographic metadata varied by source and participant and was provided uncurated.

About this clone: Its antigen remains unidentified. Within one base of it there is no much larger clone, and no base qualities were kept.

Each collaborating institution followed its own protocols to collect whole blood in K2EDTA tubes. Collaborator samples were shipped for TCRbeta analysis as frozen whole blood, isolated PBMCs, or DNA extracted from either sample type. TCRbeta CDR3 regions were amplified from genomic DNA using the immunoSEQ Assay, a bias-controlled multiplex PCR. The published analysis was carried out like this. The number of nucleated cells in each sample was estimated from the amplification of reference gene primers within the assay. Sequence reads were collapsed and filtered to measure the absolute abundance of every unique TCRbeta CDR3 rearrangement. Productive Simpson clonality was computed per sample as the square root of Simpson's diversity index over productive rearrangements. TCRdb stores this immuneACCESS table with in-frame sequences only. Part of the clones is absent; in the studies checked, under half of the shortfall reflects unresolved V genes, and no reason is known for the rest. V and J calls and clone size are copied from that table; D and trimming were computed from the DNA. This sample lists 130,000 to 150,000 clones; over 80% were detected once. 1.5% to 2% of the sample is held by the ten biggest clonotypes.

The TCR comes from a woman between 50 and 59 years old with acute or convalescent COVID-19. Sequencing was carried out using peripheral blood. In this chain, TRBV24-1 is recombined with TRBJ2-3; 7 middle bases align to TRBD2. The CDR3 loop reads CATSERGGGRDTQYF. DNA sequence: TGTGCCACCAGTGAGCGGGGCGGGGGAAGGGATACGCAGTATTTT.